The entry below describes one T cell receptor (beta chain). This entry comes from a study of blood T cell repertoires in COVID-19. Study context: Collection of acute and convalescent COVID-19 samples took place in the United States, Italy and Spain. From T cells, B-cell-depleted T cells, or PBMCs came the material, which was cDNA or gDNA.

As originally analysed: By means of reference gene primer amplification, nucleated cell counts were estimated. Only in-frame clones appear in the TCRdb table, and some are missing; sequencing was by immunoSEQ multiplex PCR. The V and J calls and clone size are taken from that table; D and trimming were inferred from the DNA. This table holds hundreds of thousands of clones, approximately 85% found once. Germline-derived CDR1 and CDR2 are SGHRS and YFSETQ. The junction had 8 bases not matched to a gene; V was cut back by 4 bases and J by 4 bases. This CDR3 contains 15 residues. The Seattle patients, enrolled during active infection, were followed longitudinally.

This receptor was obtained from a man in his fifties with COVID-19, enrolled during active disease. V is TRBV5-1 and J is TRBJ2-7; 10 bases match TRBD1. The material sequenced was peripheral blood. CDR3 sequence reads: CASSPSGTGVYEQYF. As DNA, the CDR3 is TGCGCCAGCAGCCCCTCAGGGACAGGGGTGTACGAGCAGTACTTC.